The 9 T cell receptor beta chains below all came from one sample that was sequenced in a study of T cells in Graves' hyperthyroidism and ophthalmopathy. Regions amplified from RNA transcripts were the TCR beta CDR3 regions. The TCR CDR3 first-round RT-PCR relied on the HTBI primer set. From the multiplex PCR reads, TCRdb called clonotypes with MiXCR, one entry per CDR3 protein. This sample has about 400,000 distinct CDR3 sequences, with 15% to 17% found just once. Sequencing was done on a sample of blood. The receptor set was obtained from a woman aged 18-29 years with Graves' hyperthyroidism.

The rearrangement uses TRBV12-3 or TRBV12-4 and TRBJ1-2; 8 positions match TRBD1. V dropped 0 bases and J dropped 6; count of bases not matched to a gene: 0. The CDR3 contains 13 residues. CDR3 bases: TGTGCCAGCAGTTTAGCGACAGGGGATGGCTACACCTTC. This codes for CASSLATGDGYTF.

This clonotype was seen many times. This chain links TRBV5-6 with TRBJ1-2; no definite D call. The CDR3 contains 13 residues. Deletions cut 4 bases from V and 8 bases from J, with 15 bases between. Germline CDR1 and CDR2: SGHDT and YYEEEE. The CDR3 protein is CASSPGPKRGYTF. The CDR3 DNA follows: TGTGCCAGCAGCCCGGGCCCCAAGAGGGGCTACACCTTC.

This clonotype turned up a few times. This may arise from a read error, as a much more abundant clone is one base away. J is TRBJ2-5 and V is TRBV2; weak D call: TRBD2 (5 bases). The ends were cut back, 4 bases at V and 7 bases at J, with 13 bases in the middle. This CDR3 is 13 amino acids long. Germline lookup yields CDR1 SNHLY and CDR2 FYNNEI. The CDR3 nucleotides are TGTGCCAGCAGTGGAGCGGCTCGGGCGACCCAGTACTTC. Residues: CASSGAARATQYF.

This clonotype was counted many times. The rearrangement uses TRBV11-2 and TRBJ2-2; 10 bases match TRBD1. The V segment lost 7 bases and the J segment 1 base; nucleotides outside the gene matches: 9. This CDR3 contains 17 residues. In germline, CDR1 is SGHAT, CDR2 FQNNGV. The CDR3 nucleotides are TGTGCCAGCAAGCACCCCGGGACAGGGGTGAACACCGGGGAGCTGTTTTTT. It translates to CASKHPGTGVNTGELFF.

Many counts were recorded for this clonotype. The rearrangement uses TRBV3-1 and TRBJ2-4; maybe TRBD1 (6 bases). Germline CDR1 and CDR2: LGHDT and YNNKEL (reference sequence). Trimming shortened V by 6 bases and J by 3 bases, and 9 bases separated the two germline ends. CDR3 length: 13 amino acids. CDR3 protein: CASSVRGKNIQYF. CDR3 coding DNA: TGTGCCAGCAGTGTCAGGGGCAAAAACATTCAGTACTTC.

This clonotype was observed at least ten times. The chain combines TRBV11-2 with TRBJ2-7; 9 nucleotides align to TRBD2. The J segment lost 0 bases and the V segment lost 4 bases, leaving 13 bases of the junction unmatched. CDR1 and CDR2 (germline): SGHAT, FQNNGV. The CDR3 loop spans 18 amino acids. The CDR3 coding sequence is TGTGCCAGCAGCTATTCCACGAGCGGCGGGAGGGCCTCCTACGAGCAGTACTTC. Its translation: CASSYSTSGGRASYEQYF.

The chain joins TRBV24-1 to TRBJ2-1; 10 nucleotides match TRBD2. Germline lookup yields CDR1 KGHDR and CDR2 SFDVKD. Trimming took 4 bases from V and 7 from J; bases not matched to a gene: 9. There are 16 residues in the CDR3. CDR3 nucleotide sequence: TGTGCCACCAGTGACCAGCGGGAGGGCCACGAGAATGAGCAGTTCTTC. It translates to CATSDQREGHENEQFF.

DNA for the CDR3: TGTGCCAGCAGCTTAGCAATAGGACTAACTAACTATGGCTACACCTTC. The encoded protein is CASSLAIGLTNYGYTF. The chain joins TRBV7-9 to TRBJ1-2, with D hard to call. The CDR3 totals 16 residues. CDR1 SEHNR and CDR2 FQNEAQ come from the germline V gene (reference sequence). V shed 0 bases and J shed 0 bases, with 11 bases lying between them. The full variable domain, completed using reference TRBV7-9 and TRBJ1-2, is DTGVSQNPRHKITKRGQNVTFRCDPISEHNRLYWYRQTLGQGPEFLTYFQNEAQLEKSRLLSDRFSAERPKGSFSTLEIQRTEQGDSAMYLCASSLAIGLTNYGYTFGSGTRLTVV.

This clonotype was recorded at least ten times. The J gene is TRBJ2-7, the V gene TRBV7-3; TRBD1 is a possible D gene (6 bases). This CDR3 has 13 amino acids. The germline V gene has CDR1 SGHTA and CDR2 FQGTGA. The V and J ends lost 1 base and 6 bases respectively, with 10 bases between them. The CDR3 DNA sequence: TGTGCCAGCAGCTTAATCCCGACAGGCGAGCAGTACTTC. Translated: CASSLIPTGEQYF.